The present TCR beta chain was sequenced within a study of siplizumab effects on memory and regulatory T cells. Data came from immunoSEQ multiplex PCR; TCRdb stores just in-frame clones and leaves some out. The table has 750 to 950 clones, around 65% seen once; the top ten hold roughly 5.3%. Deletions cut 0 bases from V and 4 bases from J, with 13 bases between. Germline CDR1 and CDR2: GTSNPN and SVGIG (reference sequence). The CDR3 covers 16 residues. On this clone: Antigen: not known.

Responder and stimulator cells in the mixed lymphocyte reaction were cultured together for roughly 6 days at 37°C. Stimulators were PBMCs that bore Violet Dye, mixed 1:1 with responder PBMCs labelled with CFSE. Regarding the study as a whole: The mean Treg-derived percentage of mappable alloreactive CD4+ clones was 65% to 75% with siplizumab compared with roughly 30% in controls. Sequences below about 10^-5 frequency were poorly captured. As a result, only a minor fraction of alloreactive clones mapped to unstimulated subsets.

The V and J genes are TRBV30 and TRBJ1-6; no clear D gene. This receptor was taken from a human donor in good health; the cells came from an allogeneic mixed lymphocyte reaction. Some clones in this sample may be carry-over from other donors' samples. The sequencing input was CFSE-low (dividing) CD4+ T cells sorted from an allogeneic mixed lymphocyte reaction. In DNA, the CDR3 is TGTGCCTGGAGTGTACGGCAGATCCTTTATAATTCACCCCTCCACTTT. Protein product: CAWSVRQILYNSPLHF.